Below, 16 T cell receptor beta chains from the same sample are listed, as sequenced in a study of blood T cell repertoires in COVID-19. Method: immunoSEQ multiplex PCR; TCRdb's copy keeps in-frame clones and lacks some. Among some 100,000 clones listed, over 65% were seen once. Sample: peripheral blood. Receptors originate from a woman aged 55-69 years with acute or convalescent COVID-19.

The chain combines TRBV7-3 with TRBJ1-2; the D gene is possibly TRBD1 (5 bases). This CDR3 is 14 amino acids long. Between the trimmed V and J ends, which lost 1 base and 10 bases, there was a span of 16 bases. Per the germline V gene, CDR1 is SGHTA and CDR2 is FQGTGA. CDR3 sequence reads: CASSLNTGSQDYTF. The CDR3, as DNA: TGTGCCAGCAGCTTAAATACAGGCAGCCAAGACTACACCTTC.

The chain carries TRBV2 and TRBJ2-7, with TRBD2 as a possible D gene (6 bases). V was trimmed by 3 bases and J by 9 bases, leaving 15 bases between them. This CDR3 is 13 amino acids long. CDR1 SNHLY and CDR2 FYNNEI come from the germline V gene. CDR3 region: CASSDGGPSPQYF. The CDR3 coding sequence is TGTGCCAGCAGTGACGGGGGTCCCTCCCCGCAGTACTTC.

The table lists this clone with a few counts. The chain links TRBV18 to TRBJ2-7, with 7 bases identical to TRBD1. The CDR3 runs to 15 residues. Germline V lookup: CDR1 KGHSH, CDR2 LQKENI. With 4 bases clipped from V and 7 bases from J, the junction kept 13 bases outside the gene matches. CDR3 region: CASSLTGTEIVEQYF. The CDR3 DNA sequence: TGTGCCAGCTCACTAACCGGGACAGAGATAGTAGAGCAGTACTTC. The variable domain in full, completed from reference TRBV18 and TRBJ2-7, reads NAGVMQNPRHLVRRRGQEARLRCSPMKGHSHVYWYRQLPEEGLKFMVYLQKENIIDESGMPKERFSAEFPKEGPSILRIQQVVRGDSAAYFCASSLTGTEIVEQYFGPGTRLTVT.

This sequence joins TRBV7-2 and TRBJ2-5; D may be TRBD2 (6 bases). CDR3 length: 14 amino acids. V was pared by 3 bases and J by 1 base, with 9 bases between. Germline CDR1 reads SGHTA; CDR2 reads FQGNSA. CDR3: CASSFLGGQETQYF. Here the CDR3 DNA reads TGTGCCAGCAGCTTTTTGGGAGGCCAAGAGACCCAGTACTTC.

The rearrangement links TRBV7-8 to TRBJ1-4; 8 nucleotides line up with TRBD1. The CDR3 extends over 15 amino acids. Looked up from germline, CDR1 is SGHVS and CDR2 is FQNEAQ. Unmatched junction bases numbered 7, after V lost 5 bases and J lost 5 bases. The CDR3 spells CASSPRTGRNEKLFF. The CDR3 nucleotides are TGTGCCAGCAGCCCGCGGACAGGGAGGAATGAAAAACTGTTTTTT.

The V call is TRBV5-4, the J call TRBJ1-2, with D unclear. Germline lookup yields CDR1 SGHNT and CDR2 YYREEE (reference sequence). Trimming stripped 2 bases from V and 1 base from J, with 6 bases between. This CDR3 is built from 13 residues. This chain's CDR3 is CASSFGGNYGYTF. The DNA for the CDR3 is TGTGCCAGCAGCTTCGGTGGTAACTATGGCTACACCTTC.

The sample holds one count of this clone. The chain uses TRBV2 and TRBJ2-5; D is undetermined. The CDR3 has 13 residues. The germline V and J ends were trimmed by 3 bases and 7 bases, with 12 bases remaining between them. Germline V gene sequence: CDR1 SNHLY, CDR2 FYNNEI. The CDR3 protein is CASSDEDIATQYF. The CDR3 region has the DNA TGTGCCAGCAGTGACGAGGATATAGCGACCCAGTACTTC.

This rearrangement joins TRBV2 to TRBJ1-1; D may be TRBD1 (6 bases). The germline V gene encodes CDR1 SNHLY and CDR2 FYNNEI. There are 13 residues in the CDR3. V was trimmed by 6 bases and J by 0 bases, leaving 8 bases between them. This CDR3 is CASRRTVNTEAFF. The CDR3 nucleotides are TGTGCCAGCAGAAGGACAGTGAACACTGAAGCTTTCTTT. Full variable domain (remainder filled in from reference TRBV2 and TRBJ1-1): EPEVTQTPSHQVTQMGQEVILRCVPISNHLYFYWYRQILGQKVEFLVSFYNNEISEKSEIFDDQFSVERPDGSNFTLKIRSTKLEDSAMYFCASRRTVNTEAFFGQGTRLTVV.

The chain joins TRBV5-1 to TRBJ2-2; D gene uncertain. V was trimmed by 6 bases and J by 8 bases, leaving 23 bases between them. Per germline, CDR1 SGHRS and CDR2 YFSETQ. The CDR3 is 16 residues long. The DNA of the CDR3 is TGCGCCAGCACCTCATTCGACAATCCTCAAGTGGGGGAGCTGTTTTTT. Amino acid sequence: CASTSFDNPQVGELFF. Full variable domain (remainder filled in from reference TRBV5-1 and TRBJ2-2): KAGVTQTPRYLIKTRGQQVTLSCSPISGHRSVSWYQQTPGQGLQFLFEYFSETQRNKGNFPGRFSGRQFSNSRSEMNVSTLELGDSALYLCASTSFDNPQVGELFFGEGSRLTVL.

This clone was seen just once. J is TRBJ2-2 and V is TRBV24-1; D possibly corresponds to TRBD1 (6 bases). The length of the CDR3 is 16 residues. Trimming took 3 bases from V and 4 from J, leaving 14 bases between them. Per germline, CDR1 KGHDR and CDR2 SFDVKD. The DNA of the CDR3 is TGTGCCACCAGTGATGGAAACAGGGCCGCCACCGGGGAGCTGTTTTTT. Residues: CATSDGNRAATGELFF.

The chain carries TRBV2 and TRBJ2-7; D perhaps matches TRBD1 (6 bases). The CDR3 extends over 12 amino acids. The V gene's germline CDR1 is SNHLY and CDR2 FYNNEI. The V end lost 8 bases, the J end lost 4 bases, and 12 bases lay between the germline ends. CDR3 loop: CASQSQGYEQYF. CDR3 sequence (DNA): TGTGCCAGCCAATCACAGGGTTACGAGCAGTACTTC.

The rearrangement uses TRBV5-1 and TRBJ2-2; the D gene is possibly TRBD1 (5 bases). The CDR3 contains 14 residues. V lost 4 bases and J lost 5, with 12 bases in between. Germline V gene lookup returns CDR1 SGHRS and CDR2 YFSETQ. The CDR3 here is CASSSSGFTGELFF. CDR3 nucleotides: TGCGCCAGCAGCAGTTCAGGGTTTACCGGGGAGCTGTTTTTT.

This clone has just a few counts. The rearrangement links TRBV28 to TRBJ2-7, with 9 bases identical to TRBD1. There are 13 residues in the CDR3. Germline V gene lookup returns CDR1 MDHEN and CDR2 SYDVKM. With V trimmed by 6 bases and J by 3 bases, 3 bases remained unmatched. The CDR3 spells CASRTGQGYEQYF. CDR3 nucleotides: TGTGCCAGCAGAACGGGACAGGGCTACGAGCAGTACTTC.

The chain carries TRBV7-9 and TRBJ2-7; 9 bases agree with TRBD2. Germline V gene data show CDR1 as SEHNR and CDR2 as FQNEAQ (reference sequence). The J segment lost 7 bases and the V segment lost 5 bases, leaving 12 bases of the junction unmatched. The CDR3 runs 15 residues. The DNA of the CDR3 is TGTGCCAGCAGCGCGGAGCCGGGACTAGCAGGGGAGCAGTACTTC. Translation gives CASSAEPGLAGEQYF.

The chain is built from TRBV30 and TRBJ2-6; 9 nucleotides line up with TRBD1. The V gene's germline CDR1 is GTSNPN and CDR2 SVGIG (reference sequence). The V gene end was trimmed by 3 bases and the J gene end by 0 bases; junction bases not matched to a gene: 3. This CDR3 is 16 amino acids long. CDR3 sequence reads: CAWSGTGLSGANVLTF. The CDR3 DNA reads TGTGCCTGGAGCGGGACAGGGCTCTCTGGGGCCAACGTCCTGACTTTC.

The chain couples TRBV28 to TRBJ1-2; D call uncertain. Looked up from germline, CDR1 is MDHEN and CDR2 is SYDVKM. The CDR3 spans 13 residues. V dropped 7 bases and J dropped 7 bases, with 16 bases sitting between them. Here the CDR3 reads CASNPSAAGGYTF. The DNA of the CDR3 is TGTGCCAGCAACCCATCTGCGGCTGGTGGCTACACCTTC.